This T cell receptor beta chain derives from a study of blood T cell repertoires in COVID-19. Study in general: Sites in the United States, Italy and Spain provided acute and convalescent COVID-19 samples. From T cells, B-cell-depleted T cells, or PBMCs came the material, which was cDNA or gDNA.

J gave up 4 bases and V 2 bases, and 13 bases lay outside the gene matches. The CDR3 runs 17 residues. Germline V gene data show CDR1 as KGHSH and CDR2 as LQKENI. Per the authors' pipeline: From reference gene primer amplification, estimates of nucleated cell counts were derived. Method: immunoSEQ multiplex PCR; TCRdb's copy keeps in-frame clones and lacks some. The V and J calls and the clone size are those of that table, but D and trimming were determined from the DNA. The sample lists around 94,000 clones; almost 85% were seen once. The receptor's source is a man in his forties with active or convalescent COVID-19. The sequenced sample consisted of peripheral blood. The rearrangement links TRBV18 to TRBJ2-5, with 7 bases lining up with TRBD1. The CDR3 loop is CASSPRGQTFFPETQYF. CDR3 coding DNA: TGTGCCAGCTCACCAAGGGGACAGACCTTTTTCCCAGAGACCCAGTACTTC. The variable domain in full, with the rest retrieved from reference TRBV18 and TRBJ2-5, is NAGVMQNPRHLVRRRGQEARLRCSPMKGHSHVYWYRQLPEEGLKFMVYLQKENIIDESGMPKERFSAEFPKEGPSILRIQQVVRGDSAAYFCASSPRGQTFFPETQYFGPGTRLLVL.